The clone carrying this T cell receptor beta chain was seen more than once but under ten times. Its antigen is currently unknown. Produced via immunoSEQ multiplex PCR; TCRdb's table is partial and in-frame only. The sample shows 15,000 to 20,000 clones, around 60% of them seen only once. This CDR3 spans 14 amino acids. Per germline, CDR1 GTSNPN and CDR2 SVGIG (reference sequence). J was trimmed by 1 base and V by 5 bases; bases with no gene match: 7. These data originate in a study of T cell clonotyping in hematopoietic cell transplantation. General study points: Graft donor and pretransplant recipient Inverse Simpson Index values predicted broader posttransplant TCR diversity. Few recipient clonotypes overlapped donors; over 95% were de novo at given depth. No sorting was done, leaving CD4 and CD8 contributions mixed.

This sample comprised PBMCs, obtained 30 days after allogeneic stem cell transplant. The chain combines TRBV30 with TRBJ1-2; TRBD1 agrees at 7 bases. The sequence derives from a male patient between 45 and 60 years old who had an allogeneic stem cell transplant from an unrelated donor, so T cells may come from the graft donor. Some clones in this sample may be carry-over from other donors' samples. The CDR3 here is CAWARQGLNYGYTF. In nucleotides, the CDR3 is TGTGCCTGGGCCCGACAGGGACTTAACTATGGCTACACCTTC.